This T cell receptor (beta chain) was sequenced in a study of T-cell memory formation after mild COVID-19. MiXCR, run by TCRdb on the 5' RACE reads, gives a single entry per CDR3 protein. This sample has hundreds of thousands of distinct CDR3 sequences, with roughly 18% found just once. This clonotype was found a few times. Trimming took 3 bases from V and 4 from J, leaving 16 bases between them. There are 15 residues in the CDR3. The origin of this receptor is an adult woman who had mild COVID-19 (a few samples of this study predate the infection). Cell type and time point are not known. Source material: PBMCs or a T cell subset sorted from them (not recorded which). The chain links TRBV12-3 or TRBV12-4 to TRBJ2-7; no reliable D call. CDR3 DNA sequence: TGTGCCAGCAGTTTTAGAGCTGGGTCGCCGTACGAGCAGTACTTC. The encoded protein is CASSFRAGSPYEQYF.